This TCR beta chain was captured in a study of blood T cell repertoires in COVID-19. Whole-study context: The United States, Italy and Spain supplied acute and convalescent COVID-19 samples.

In the authors' methods: Nucleated cell counts were estimated from reference gene primer amplification. Using immunoSEQ multiplex PCR, the repertoire was profiled, and TCRdb retains in-frame clones only, with some absent. Clonal size and the V and J genes are those of that table, whereas D and trimming came from the DNA. The sample includes tens of thousands of clones, approximately 89% of them seen just once. The CDR3 contains 14 residues. Germline CDR1 and CDR2: SGHDT and YYEEEE. V lost 4 bases and J 3 bases, leaving 13 bases between the germline ends. The TCR sequence derives from a man between 60 and 70 years old with active or convalescent COVID-19. This sequence joins TRBV5-6 and TRBJ1-2, with unresolved D. The sequencing input was peripheral blood. As DNA, the CDR3 is TGTGCCAGCAGCCACGAGGTTAGGTACTATGGCTACACCTTC. This encodes CASSHEVRYYGYTF.